One and the same sample provided the 30 T cell receptor beta chains below, sequenced in a study. TCRdb reprocessed the 5' RACE reads via MiXCR and lists one record per CDR3 protein. The table includes just under 65,000 distinct CDR3 sequences, 20% to 25% detected once. Source material: memory CD4+ T cells sorted from a lymph node. The subset here: memory CD4+ T cells, CD4+CD45RO+CD25-. The receptor source for this set is a female donor with breast cancer.

There are many counts of this clonotype. The gene calls are TRBV4-1 and TRBJ1-5; D unresolved. The CDR3 is made up of 14 amino acids. V was trimmed by 4 bases and J by 4 bases, leaving 11 bases between them. CDR1 is MGHRA and CDR2 is YSYEKL in the germline V gene. CDR3 region: CASSPVLGNQPQHF. The DNA of the CDR3 is TGCGCCAGCAGCCCGGTGTTAGGGAATCAGCCCCAGCATTTT.

A few counts support this clonotype. J is TRBJ1-2 and V is TRBV6-2 or TRBV6-3, with D possibly TRBD1 on 6 matching bases. The CDR3 has 14 amino acids. CDR1 and CDR2 (germline): MNHEY, SVGEGT. V was cut by 7 bases and J by 3 bases, with 15 bases left in between. The CDR3 loop is CASTYTGNDYGYTF. The CDR3 nucleotides are TGTGCCAGCACTTATACAGGGAACGACTATGGCTACACCTTC.

CDR3 nucleotides: TGTGCCAGCAGCAATCCTAGCGGGAGGCCCAATGAGCAGTTCTTC. Its translation is CASSNPSGRPNEQFF. The rearrangement uses TRBV12-3 or TRBV12-4 and TRBJ2-1, with 11 bases that match TRBD2. This CDR3 has 15 amino acids. Germline trimming cut 6 bases from V and 6 bases from J; bases unmatched to any gene: 7.

This chain links TRBV4-1 with TRBJ2-7, with TRBD2 matching 12 bases. The ends lost 6 bases at V and 7 bases at J; junction bases unmatched: 4. Germline assignment: CDR1 MGHRA and CDR2 YSYEKL. The CDR3 covers 13 residues. The chain's CDR3 is CASRGLAGREQYF. The CDR3 DNA follows: TGCGCCAGCAGAGGACTAGCGGGACGGGAGCAGTACTTC.

This clonotype was seen only once. It may be a read error: a sequence one base away is much more abundant. V is TRBV6-2 or TRBV6-3 and J is TRBJ2-7; 7 bases agree with TRBD1. J gave up 1 base and V 9 bases, and 12 bases lay outside the gene matches. Germline CDR1 and CDR2: MNHEY and SVGEGT. This CDR3 comprises 15 residues. The CDR3 nucleotides are TGTGCCAGAAGTGATCACCCGACAGGGTCCTACGAGCAGTACTTC. Translated, it gives CARSDHPTGSYEQYF.

This clonotype was observed at least ten times. The chain is built from TRBV6-5 and TRBJ2-3, with TRBD1 matching over 7 bases. Germline values: CDR1 MNHEY, CDR2 SVGAGI. J lost 0 bases, V lost 4 bases, and 1 base had no gene match. The CDR3 length is 14 residues. In nucleotides, the CDR3 is TGTGCCAGCAGTTCCAGGGGGAGCACAGATACGCAGTATTTT. This gives the protein CASSSRGSTDTQYF.

This sequence joins TRBV5-1 and TRBJ2-5; D is undetermined. V was shortened by 0 bases and J by 6 bases, with 9 bases between the two germline ends. The CDR3 has 13 amino acids. Per the germline V gene, CDR1 is SGHRS and CDR2 is YFSETQ. The CDR3 spells CASSLDSGQTQYF. The CDR3 DNA is TGCGCCAGCAGCTTGGATTCAGGACAGACCCAGTACTTC.

This sequence joins TRBV10-2 and TRBJ1-1; no reliable D call. Trimming stripped 7 bases from V and 5 bases from J, with 17 bases between. The germline gives CDR1 WSHSY, CDR2 SAAADI. This CDR3 has 14 amino acids. In nucleotides, the CDR3 is TGCGCCAGCAAGCAGGACGACGGAACAACTGAAGCTTTCTTT. It encodes CASKQDDGTTEAFF.

V usage is TRBV20-1 and J usage is TRBJ1-5; unclear D gene. The CDR3 covers 15 residues. Germline assignment: CDR1 DFQATT and CDR2 SNEGSKA (reference sequence). Deletions cut 0 bases from V and 3 bases from J, with 12 bases between. Here the CDR3 reads CSARDPAGTNQPQHF. DNA for the CDR3: TGCAGTGCTAGAGACCCGGCGGGCACCAATCAGCCCCAGCATTTT.

The J gene is TRBJ1-3, the V gene TRBV7-8; D call uncertain. Germline V gene data show CDR1 as SGHVS and CDR2 as FQNEAQ. The CDR3 contains 13 residues. V lost 5 bases, J lost 0 bases, and 5 bases lay in between. The CDR3, as DNA: TGTGCCAGCAGCAGTATCTCTGGAAACACCATATATTTT. Protein: CASSSISGNTIYF. Based on the CDR3 plus reference TRBV7-8 and TRBJ1-3, the full variable domain is GAGVSQSPRYKVAKRGQDVALRCDPISGHVSLFWYQQALGQGPEFLTYFQNEAQLDKSGLPSDRFFAERPEGSVSTLKIQRTQQEDSAVYLCASSSISGNTIYFGEGSWLTVV.

This clonotype was found a few times. The gene calls are TRBV7-2 and TRBJ2-4, with D tentatively TRBD2 (5 bases). V shed 0 bases and J shed 4 bases, with 13 bases lying between them. The CDR3 totals 16 residues. From germline, CDR1 is SGHTA and CDR2 FQGNSA. The CDR3 sequence is CASSLAGGLEKNIQYF. The CDR3 coding sequence is TGTGCCAGCAGCTTAGCGGGTGGACTGGAAAAAAACATTCAGTACTTC. Full variable domain (remainder filled in from reference TRBV7-2 and TRBJ2-4): GAGVSQSPSNKVTEKGKDVELRCDPISGHTALYWYRQSLGQGLEFLIYFQGNSAPDKSGLPSDRFSAERTGGSVSTLTIQRTQQEDSAVYLCASSLAGGLEKNIQYFGAGTRLSVL.

The chain uses TRBV7-9 and TRBJ2-3; 10 nucleotides match TRBD1. The CDR3 covers 14 residues. The germline CDR1 and CDR2 sequences are SEHNR and FQNEAQ (reference sequence). The junction had 7 bases not matched to a gene; V was cut back by 5 bases and J by 8 bases. The CDR3, as DNA: TGTGCCAGCAGCCCGGGACAGGGGCATGTTACGCAGTATTTT. Translating gives CASSPGQGHVTQYF.

This clonotype was found a few times. The chain uses TRBV15 and TRBJ2-2; weak D call: TRBD1 (5 bases). Germline V lookup: CDR1 LNHNV, CDR2 YYDKDF (reference sequence). The CDR3 is 18 residues long. The V gene lost 1 base and the J gene lost 4 bases, with 19 bases spanning the gap. The CDR3 region is CATSRGRDSSRGTGELFF. For the CDR3, the DNA is TGTGCCACCAGCAGAGGGCGTGACAGCAGTCGTGGCACCGGGGAGCTGTTTTTT. The full variable domain, completed using reference TRBV15 and TRBJ2-2, is DAMVIQNPRYQVTQFGKPVTLSCSQTLNHNVMYWYQQKSSQAPKLLFHYYDKDFNNEADTPDNFQSRRPNTSFCFLDIRSPGLGDTAMYLCATSRGRDSSRGTGELFFGEGSRLTVL.

This clonotype was picked up many times. This sequence joins TRBV6-1 and TRBJ2-1; the match to TRBD1 covers 7 bases. The CDR3 is made up of 13 amino acids. V was clipped by 5 bases and J by 8 bases; unmatched bases: 6. Germline V gene sequence: CDR1 MNHNS, CDR2 SASEGT. Here the CDR3 reads CASSYRGPDEQFF. The CDR3 region has the DNA TGTGCCAGCAGTTACAGGGGTCCGGATGAGCAGTTCTTC.

This clonotype was seen ten or more times. J is TRBJ1-4 and V is TRBV5-1; 8 bases fit TRBD1. Germline loops: CDR1 SGHRS, CDR2 YFSETQ. Trimming removed 2 bases from V and 6 bases from J; junction bases left unmatched: 6. This CDR3 is 15 amino acids long. The CDR3: CASSFRGLGDEKLFF. The DNA for the CDR3 is TGCGCCAGCAGCTTCAGGGGGCTAGGTGATGAAAAACTGTTTTTT.

This clonotype was picked up a small number of times. The chain joins TRBV20-1 to TRBJ2-2, with D perhaps given as TRBD1 or TRBD2 (5 bases each). The length of the CDR3 is 15 residues. V lost 2 bases to trimming and J lost 5 bases, with 15 bases between them. The germline gives CDR1 DFQATT, CDR2 SNEGSKA (reference sequence). The CDR3, as DNA: TGCAGTGCTAGACCCGAGGGGCTAGTTACCGGGGAGCTGTTTTTT. It specifies CSARPEGLVTGELFF.

V gene TRBV15 combines with J gene TRBJ2-3; D is undetermined. Trimming removed 2 bases from V and 0 bases from J, with 6 bases in between. Germline lookup yields CDR1 LNHNV and CDR2 YYDKDF (reference sequence). There are 14 residues in the CDR3. The CDR3 bases are TGTGCCACCAGCAGACCATCTAGCACAGATACGCAGTATTTT. Protein sequence: CATSRPSSTDTQYF.

This clonotype has only a few counts. The chain joins TRBV12-3 or TRBV12-4 to TRBJ2-2, with D uncertain. CDR3 size: 13 residues. Trimming took 4 bases from V and 3 from J, leaving 6 bases between them. In DNA form, the CDR3 reads TGTGCCAGCAGTTCCCTATACACCGGGGAGCTGTTTTTT. Protein: CASSSLYTGELFF.

The chain combines TRBV7-9 with TRBJ1-1; unclear D gene. This CDR3 comprises 14 residues. Per the germline V gene, CDR1 is SEHNR and CDR2 is FQNEAQ (reference sequence). Trimming stripped 5 bases from V and 5 bases from J, with 15 bases between. The CDR3 sequence is CASSGRIGETEAFF. The CDR3 DNA reads TGTGCCAGCAGCGGACGTATTGGTGAAACTGAAGCTTTCTTT.

A note on this clonotype: A much larger clone sits a single nucleotide away, making a read error possible. The chain uses TRBV5-1 and TRBJ1-2, with D possibly matching TRBD1 (5 bases). The CDR3 is 13 residues long. CDR1 SGHRS and CDR2 YFSETQ come from the germline V gene. The CDR3 protein is CASGLQDYYGYTF. CDR3 nucleotides: TGCGCCAGCGGCTTACAGGACTACTATGGCTACACCTTC.

This clonotype was seen repeatedly, ten times or more. The chain is built from TRBV5-1 and TRBJ2-1; 7 nucleotides line up with TRBD2. CDR3 length: 14 amino acids. Germline-derived CDR1 and CDR2 are SGHRS and YFSETQ. V dropped 5 bases and J dropped 8; count of bases not matched to a gene: 10. The chain's CDR3 is CASSIMGGWYEQFF. For the CDR3, the DNA is TGCGCCAGCAGTATTATGGGGGGGTGGTATGAGCAGTTCTTC.

This clonotype was recorded at least ten times. The CDR3 nucleotides are TGTGCCAGCAGCCCGGGCCCCCGGACCACGCAGTATTTT. Protein: CASSPGPRTTQYF. The chain joins TRBV12-3 or TRBV12-4 to TRBJ2-3; no reliable D call. Trimming shortened V by 6 bases and J by 9 bases, and 16 bases separated the two germline ends. There are 13 residues in the CDR3.

The V and J genes are TRBV4-2 and TRBJ2-5; 8 nucleotides agree with TRBD2. The germline gives CDR1 LGHNA, CDR2 YNFKEQ. The trim removed 1 base at V and 5 bases at J, leaving 9 bases unmatched. The CDR3 spans 16 residues. As DNA, the CDR3 is TGTGCCAGCAGCCAAGCCCCACGGGAGGGGGAGGAGACCCAGTACTTC. This codes for CASSQAPREGEETQYF.

The rearrangement uses TRBV5-6 and TRBJ2-1; D gene unclear. Germline CDR1 and CDR2: SGHDT and YYEEEE. Trimming cost V 4 bases and J 9 bases, with 20 bases left between them. The CDR3 is 15 residues long. CDR3 loop: CASSAVPTQSLEQFF. CDR3 coding DNA: TGTGCCAGCAGCGCAGTCCCTACACAAAGTCTTGAGCAGTTCTTC.

This clonotype was seen more than once but under ten times. The rearrangement joins TRBV5-1 to TRBJ1-6; 7 nucleotides line up with TRBD1. The CDR3 contains 17 residues. V shed 4 bases, J shed 7 bases, and the junction held 14 bases outside the gene matches. Germline-derived CDR1 and CDR2 are SGHRS and YFSETQ. The CDR3 here is CASSLTGAGLGNSPLHF. Here the CDR3 DNA reads TGCGCCAGCAGCCTAACAGGGGCCGGCTTGGGAAATTCACCCCTCCACTTT.

As concerns this clonotype: The junction and the germline gene differ at one end; a read error may be behind it. The CDR3, as DNA: TGTGCCAGCAGTCTGGGACCTGACGATTTATCTTTT. Its translation: CASSLGPDDLSF. The J gene is TRBJ2-3, the V gene TRBV12-3 or TRBV12-4; D could derive from TRBD1 or TRBD2 (5 bases each). This CDR3 is 12 amino acids long.

This chain links TRBV27 with TRBJ1-1, with a tentative D call TRBD1 (6 bases). There are 13 residues in the CDR3. The V gene's germline CDR1 is MNHEY and CDR2 SMNVEV (reference sequence). The ends were cut back, 6 bases at V and 6 bases at J, with 14 bases in the middle. In DNA form, the CDR3 reads TGTGCCAGCAGCCGAAGACAGGCATCTGAAGCTTTCTTT. Its protein product is CASSRRQASEAFF.

This clonotype was detected many times. The chain uses TRBV24-1 and TRBJ2-3; D is undetermined. V was clipped by 1 base and J by 4 bases, with 5 bases between them. CDR1 and CDR2 (germline): KGHDR, SFDVKD. There are 13 residues in the CDR3. Here the CDR3 DNA reads TGTGCCACCAGTGATTTCGTCTCAGATACGCAGTATTTT. Translation: CATSDFVSDTQYF.

This clonotype has at least ten counts. The rearrangement joins TRBV20-1 to TRBJ2-7; 8 bases line up with TRBD2. The CDR3 contains 14 residues. CDR1 is DFQATT and CDR2 is SNEGSKA in the germline V gene (reference sequence). With V trimmed by 5 bases and J by 0 bases, 6 bases remained unmatched. The CDR3 region is CSASATSGSYEQYF. The CDR3 nucleotides are TGCAGTGCTTCTGCAACTAGCGGCTCCTACGAGCAGTACTTC.

As for this clonotype: A much larger clone lies one base from this, so it may be a read error. The chain couples TRBV20-1 to TRBJ1-1; TRBD1 aligns across 7 bases. Germline CDR1 and CDR2: DFQATT and SNEGSKA (reference sequence). V shed 1 base and J 1 base; nucleotides not matched to a gene: 6. The CDR3 spans 15 residues. As DNA, the CDR3 is TGCAGTGCTAGAGTCTGGGACAGAGCGAACACTGAAGCTTTCTTT. It is translated as CSARVWDRANTEAFF.